The clone carrying this T cell receptor (beta chain) was observed at least ten times. What it recognizes is unknown. This record comes from a study of human T cells and chemical hapten exposure. Broader study findings: Donors, who had alopecia, may show an immune response that differs from healthy people's.

Time point indicated: pre-sensitization, week 0. Specified treatment: therapeutic diphenylcyclopropenone sensitization with weekly scalp DPC. TCRdb reprocessed the RACE reads with MiXCR, giving one entry per CDR3 protein. This table has roughly 60,000 distinct CDR3 sequences, around 7% appearing once. This specimen was whole blood, taken in connection with sensitization to the hapten diphenylcyclopropenone (DPC). This sequence originates from a woman aged 25 to 39 with alopecia areata. Some clones in this sample may be carry-over from other donors' samples.

This CDR3 reads CASSYRTGTTNEQFF. CDR3 sequence (DNA): TGCGCCAGCAGCTACCGGACAGGGACGACCAATGAGCAGTTCTTC. This chain uses TRBV5-1 with TRBJ2-1; TRBD1 matches at 8 bases. Germline loops: CDR1 SGHRS, CDR2 YFSETQ. Germline trimming cut 3 bases from V and 6 bases from J; bases unmatched to any gene: 8. The CDR3 consists of 15 residues.